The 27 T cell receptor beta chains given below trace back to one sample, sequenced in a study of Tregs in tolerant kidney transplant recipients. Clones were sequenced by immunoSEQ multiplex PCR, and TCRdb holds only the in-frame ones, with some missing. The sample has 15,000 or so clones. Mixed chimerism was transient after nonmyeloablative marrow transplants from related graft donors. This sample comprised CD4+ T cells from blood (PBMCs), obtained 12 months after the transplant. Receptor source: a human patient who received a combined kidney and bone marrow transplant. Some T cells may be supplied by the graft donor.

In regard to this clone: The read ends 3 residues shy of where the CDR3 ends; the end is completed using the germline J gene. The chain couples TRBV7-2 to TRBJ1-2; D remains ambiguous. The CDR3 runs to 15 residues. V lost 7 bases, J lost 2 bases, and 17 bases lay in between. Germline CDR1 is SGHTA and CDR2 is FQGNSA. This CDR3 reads CASTYWAGDNYGYTF. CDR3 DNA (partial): TGTGCCAGCACCTATTGGGCAGGAGACAACTATGGC.

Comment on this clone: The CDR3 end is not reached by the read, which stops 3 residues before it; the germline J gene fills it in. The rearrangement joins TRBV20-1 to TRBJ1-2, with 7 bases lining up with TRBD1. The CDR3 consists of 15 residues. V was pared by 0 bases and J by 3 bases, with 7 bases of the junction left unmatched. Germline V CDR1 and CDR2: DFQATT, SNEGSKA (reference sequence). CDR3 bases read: TGCAGTGCTAGAGACTCATACAGGGGAGACTATGGC. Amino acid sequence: CSARDSYRGDYG. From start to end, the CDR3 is CSARDSYRGDYGYTF.

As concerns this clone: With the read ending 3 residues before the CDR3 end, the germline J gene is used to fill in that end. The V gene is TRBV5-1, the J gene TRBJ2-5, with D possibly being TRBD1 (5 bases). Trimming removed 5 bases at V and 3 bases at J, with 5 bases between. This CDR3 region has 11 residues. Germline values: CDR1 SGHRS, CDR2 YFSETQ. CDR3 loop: CASRTEETQYF. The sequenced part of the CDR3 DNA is TGCGCCAGCAGGACAGAAGAGACC.

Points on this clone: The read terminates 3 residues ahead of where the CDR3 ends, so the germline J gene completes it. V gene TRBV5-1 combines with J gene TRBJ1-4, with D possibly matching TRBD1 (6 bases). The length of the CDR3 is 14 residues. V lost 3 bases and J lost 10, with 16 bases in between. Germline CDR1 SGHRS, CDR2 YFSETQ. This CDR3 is CASSSTGTGGKLFF. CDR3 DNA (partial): TGCGCCAGCAGCTCGACAGGAACCGGAGGAAAA.

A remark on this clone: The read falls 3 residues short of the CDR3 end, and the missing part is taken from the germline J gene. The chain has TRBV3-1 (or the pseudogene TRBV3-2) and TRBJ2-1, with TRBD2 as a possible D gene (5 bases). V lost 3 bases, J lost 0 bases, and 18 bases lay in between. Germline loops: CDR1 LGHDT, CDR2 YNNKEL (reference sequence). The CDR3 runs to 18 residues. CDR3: CASSHPGQGLVSYNEQFF. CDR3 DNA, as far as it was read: TGTGCCAGCAGCCATCCCGGGCAAGGACTTGTCTCCTACAATGAG.

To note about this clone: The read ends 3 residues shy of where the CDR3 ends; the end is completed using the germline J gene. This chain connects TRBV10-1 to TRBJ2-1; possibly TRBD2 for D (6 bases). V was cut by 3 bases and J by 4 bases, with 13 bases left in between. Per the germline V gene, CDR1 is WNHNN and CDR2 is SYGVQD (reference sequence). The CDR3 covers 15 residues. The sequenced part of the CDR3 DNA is TGCGCCAGCAGTGATTTGGGACTCGGGTACAATGAG. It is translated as CASSDLGLGYNE. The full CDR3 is CASSDLGLGYNEQFF.

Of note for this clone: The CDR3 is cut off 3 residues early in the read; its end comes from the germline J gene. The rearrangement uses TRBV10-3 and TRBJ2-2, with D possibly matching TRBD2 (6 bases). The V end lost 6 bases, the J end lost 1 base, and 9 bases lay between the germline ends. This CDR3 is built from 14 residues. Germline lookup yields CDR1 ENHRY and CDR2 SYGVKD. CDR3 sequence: CAIRSSGNTGELFF. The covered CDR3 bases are TGTGCCATCAGGAGTAGCGGGAACACCGGGGAG.

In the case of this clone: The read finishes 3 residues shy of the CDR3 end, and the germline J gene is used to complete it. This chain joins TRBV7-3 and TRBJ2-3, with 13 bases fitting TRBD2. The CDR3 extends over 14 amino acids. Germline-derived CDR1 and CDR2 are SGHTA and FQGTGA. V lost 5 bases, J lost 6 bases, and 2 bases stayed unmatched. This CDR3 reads CASSPGLAGDTQYF. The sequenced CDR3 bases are TGTGCCAGCAGCCCGGGACTAGCGGGGGATACG.

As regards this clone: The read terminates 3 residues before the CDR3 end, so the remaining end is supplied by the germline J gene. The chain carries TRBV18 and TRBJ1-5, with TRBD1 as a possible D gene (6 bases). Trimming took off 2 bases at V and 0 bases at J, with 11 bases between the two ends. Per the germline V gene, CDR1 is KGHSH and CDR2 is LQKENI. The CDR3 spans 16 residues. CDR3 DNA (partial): TGTGCCAGCTCACCATGGGGACAAAATAGCAATCAGCCC. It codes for CASSPWGQNSNQP. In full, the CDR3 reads CASSPWGQNSNQPQHF.

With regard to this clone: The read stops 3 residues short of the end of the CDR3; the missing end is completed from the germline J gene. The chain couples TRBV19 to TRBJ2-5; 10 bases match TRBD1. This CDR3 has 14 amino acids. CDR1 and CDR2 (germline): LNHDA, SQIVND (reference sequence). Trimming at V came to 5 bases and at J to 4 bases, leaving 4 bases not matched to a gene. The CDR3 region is CASSQGQGRETQYF. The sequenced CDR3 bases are TGTGCCAGTAGTCAGGGACAGGGGCGAGAGACC.

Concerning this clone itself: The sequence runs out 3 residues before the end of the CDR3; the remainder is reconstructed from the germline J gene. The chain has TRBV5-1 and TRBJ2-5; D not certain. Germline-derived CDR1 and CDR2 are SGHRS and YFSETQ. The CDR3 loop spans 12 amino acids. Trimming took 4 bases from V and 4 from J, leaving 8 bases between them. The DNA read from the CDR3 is TGCGCCAGCAGCCGCACAGCAGAGACC. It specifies CASSRTAET. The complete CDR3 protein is CASSRTAETQYF.

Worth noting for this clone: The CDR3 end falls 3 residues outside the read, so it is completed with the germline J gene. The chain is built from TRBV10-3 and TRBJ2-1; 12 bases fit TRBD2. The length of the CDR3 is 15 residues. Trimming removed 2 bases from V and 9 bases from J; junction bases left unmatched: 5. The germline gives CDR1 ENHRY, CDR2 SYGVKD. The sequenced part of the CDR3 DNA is TGTGCCATCAGTGAGAGACTAGCGGGAGAGGGTGAG. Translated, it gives CAISERLAGEGE. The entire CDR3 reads CAISERLAGEGEQFF.

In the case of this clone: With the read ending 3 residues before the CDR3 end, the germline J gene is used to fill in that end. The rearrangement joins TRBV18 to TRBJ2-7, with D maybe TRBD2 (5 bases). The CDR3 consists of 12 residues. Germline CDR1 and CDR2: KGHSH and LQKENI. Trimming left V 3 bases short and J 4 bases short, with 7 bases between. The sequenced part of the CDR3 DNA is TGTGCCAGCTCACCTCGGACTTACGAG. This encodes CASSPRTYE. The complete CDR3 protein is CASSPRTYEQYF.

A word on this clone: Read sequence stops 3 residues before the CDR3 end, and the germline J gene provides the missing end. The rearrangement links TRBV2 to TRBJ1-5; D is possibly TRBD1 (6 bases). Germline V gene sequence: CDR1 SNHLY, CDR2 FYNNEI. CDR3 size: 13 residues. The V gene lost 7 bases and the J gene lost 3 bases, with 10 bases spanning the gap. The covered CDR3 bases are TGTGCCAGCACTGGACAGTCCAATCAGCCC. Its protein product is CASTGQSNQP. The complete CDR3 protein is CASTGQSNQPQHF.

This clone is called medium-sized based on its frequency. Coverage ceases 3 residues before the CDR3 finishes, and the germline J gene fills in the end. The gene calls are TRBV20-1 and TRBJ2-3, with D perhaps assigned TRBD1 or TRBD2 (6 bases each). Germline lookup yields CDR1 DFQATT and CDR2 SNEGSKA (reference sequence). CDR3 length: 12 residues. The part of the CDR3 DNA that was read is TGCAGTGCTAGGAGCGGAGGGGGTTCG. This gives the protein CSARSGGGS. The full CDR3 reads CSARSGGGSQYF.

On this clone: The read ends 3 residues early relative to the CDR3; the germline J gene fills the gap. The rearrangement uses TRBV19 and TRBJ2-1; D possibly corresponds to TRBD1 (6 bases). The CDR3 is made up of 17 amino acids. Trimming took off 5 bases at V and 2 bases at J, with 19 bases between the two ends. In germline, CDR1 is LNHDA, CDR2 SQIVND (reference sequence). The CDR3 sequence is CASSGFGQGITYNEQFF. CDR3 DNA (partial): TGTGCCAGTAGTGGGTTTGGGCAGGGGATAACCTACAATGAG.

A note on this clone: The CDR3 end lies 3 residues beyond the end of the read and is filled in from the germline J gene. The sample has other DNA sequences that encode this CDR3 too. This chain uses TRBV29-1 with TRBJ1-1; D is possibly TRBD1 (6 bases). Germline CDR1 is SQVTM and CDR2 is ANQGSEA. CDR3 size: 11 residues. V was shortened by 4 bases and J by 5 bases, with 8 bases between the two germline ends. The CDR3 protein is CSVAGVTEAFF. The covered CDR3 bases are TGCAGCGTTGCAGGGGTAACTGAA.

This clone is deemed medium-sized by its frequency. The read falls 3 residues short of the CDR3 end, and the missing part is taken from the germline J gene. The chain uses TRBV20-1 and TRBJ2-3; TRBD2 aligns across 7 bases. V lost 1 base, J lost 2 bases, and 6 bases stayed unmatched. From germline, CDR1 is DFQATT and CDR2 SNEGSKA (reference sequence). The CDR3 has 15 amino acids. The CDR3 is CSARVGSGYTDTQYF. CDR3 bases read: TGCAGTGCTAGAGTGGGTAGCGGGTACACAGATACG.

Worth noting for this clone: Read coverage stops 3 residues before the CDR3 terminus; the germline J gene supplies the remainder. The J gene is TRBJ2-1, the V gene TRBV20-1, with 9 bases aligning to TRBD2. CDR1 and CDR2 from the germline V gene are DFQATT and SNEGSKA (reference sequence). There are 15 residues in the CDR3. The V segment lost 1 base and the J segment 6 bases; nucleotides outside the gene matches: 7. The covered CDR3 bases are TGCAGTGCTAGAGGCCTTAGCGGGAGCTTCAATGAG. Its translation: CSARGLSGSFNE. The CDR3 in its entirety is CSARGLSGSFNEQFF.

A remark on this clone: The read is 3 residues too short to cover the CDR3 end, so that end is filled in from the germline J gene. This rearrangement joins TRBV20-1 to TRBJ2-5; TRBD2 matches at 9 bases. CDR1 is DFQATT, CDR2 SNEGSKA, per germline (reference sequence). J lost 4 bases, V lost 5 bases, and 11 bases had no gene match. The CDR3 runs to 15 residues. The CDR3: CSAASGSGRRETQYF. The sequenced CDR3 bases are TGCAGTGCTGCCTCGGGGAGCGGGAGGAGAGAGACC.

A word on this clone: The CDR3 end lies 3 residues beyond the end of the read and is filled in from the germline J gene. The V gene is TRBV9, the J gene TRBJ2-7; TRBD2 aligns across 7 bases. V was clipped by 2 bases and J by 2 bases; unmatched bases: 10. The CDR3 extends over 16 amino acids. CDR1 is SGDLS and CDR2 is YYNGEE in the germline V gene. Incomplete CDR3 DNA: TGTGCCAGCAGCGTTACACCTAGCGGCGGACCCTACGAG. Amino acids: CASSVTPSGGPYE. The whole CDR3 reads CASSVTPSGGPYEQYF.

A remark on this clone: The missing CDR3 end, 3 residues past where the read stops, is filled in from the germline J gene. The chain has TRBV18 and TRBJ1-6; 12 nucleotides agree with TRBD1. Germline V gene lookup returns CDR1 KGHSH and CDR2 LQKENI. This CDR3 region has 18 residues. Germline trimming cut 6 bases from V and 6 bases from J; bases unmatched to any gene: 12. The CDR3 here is CASSPVWDRGRFNSPLHF. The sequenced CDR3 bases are TGTGCCAGCTCTCCTGTTTGGGACAGGGGGCGTTTTAATTCACCC.

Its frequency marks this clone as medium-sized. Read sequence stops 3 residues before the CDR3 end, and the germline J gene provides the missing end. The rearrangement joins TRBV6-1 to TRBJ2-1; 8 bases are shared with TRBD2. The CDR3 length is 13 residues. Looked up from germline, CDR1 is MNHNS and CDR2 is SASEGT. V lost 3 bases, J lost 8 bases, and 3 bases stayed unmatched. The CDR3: CASSESGSHEQFF. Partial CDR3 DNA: TGTGCCAGCAGTGAGAGCGGGAGTCATGAG.

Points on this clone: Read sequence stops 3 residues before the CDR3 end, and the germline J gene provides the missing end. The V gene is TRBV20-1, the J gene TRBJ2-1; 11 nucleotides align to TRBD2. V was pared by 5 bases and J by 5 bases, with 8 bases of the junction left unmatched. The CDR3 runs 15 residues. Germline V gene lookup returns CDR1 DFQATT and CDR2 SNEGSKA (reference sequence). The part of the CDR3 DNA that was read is TGCAGTGCTCCCCCTCTAGCGGGAGGTAACAATGAG. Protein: CSAPPLAGGNNE. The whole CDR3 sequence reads CSAPPLAGGNNEQFF.

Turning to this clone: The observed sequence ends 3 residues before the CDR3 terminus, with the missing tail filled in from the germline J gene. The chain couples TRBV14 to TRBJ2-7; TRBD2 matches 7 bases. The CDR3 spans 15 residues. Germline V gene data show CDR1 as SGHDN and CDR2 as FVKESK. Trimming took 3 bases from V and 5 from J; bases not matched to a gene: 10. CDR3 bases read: TGTGCCAGCAGCCACCTGGGGCTAGCGGAAGACGAG. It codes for CASSHLGLAEDE. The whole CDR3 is CASSHLGLAEDEQYF.

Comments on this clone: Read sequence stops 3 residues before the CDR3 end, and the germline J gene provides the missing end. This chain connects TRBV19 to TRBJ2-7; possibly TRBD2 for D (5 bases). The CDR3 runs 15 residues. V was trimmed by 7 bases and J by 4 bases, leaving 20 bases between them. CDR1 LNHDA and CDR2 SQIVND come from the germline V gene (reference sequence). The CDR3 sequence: CASTSNSDPRYEQYF. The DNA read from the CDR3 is TGTGCCAGTACCTCCAATAGCGACCCGCGATACGAG.

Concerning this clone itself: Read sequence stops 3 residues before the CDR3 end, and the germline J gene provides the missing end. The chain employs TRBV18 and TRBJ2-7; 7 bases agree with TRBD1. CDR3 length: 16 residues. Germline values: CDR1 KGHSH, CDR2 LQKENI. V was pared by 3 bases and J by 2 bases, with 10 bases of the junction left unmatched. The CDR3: CASSPPGTVFTYEQYF. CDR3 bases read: TGTGCCAGCTCACCCCCCGGGACAGTGTTTACCTACGAG.